This T cell receptor (beta chain) derives from a study of cytomegalovirus exposure and HLA in healthy donors (dated 2017 in TCRdb). Turning to the overall study: In an earlier analysis of roughly 500 of the donors, approximately 300 Gb of sequence data and just under 120 million unique TCR beta sequences from approximately 180 million T cells were reported. Of the roughly 400 genotyped donors, more than 75% were placed in the genetic ancestry cluster associated with self-reported Caucasian donors. The T cell repertoires of about 700 subjects were profiled by immunosequencing and related to cytomegalovirus serostatus. To decide whether each TCR beta V gene segment behaved as functional or pseudogenic, an earlier analysis of some 580 of the donors relied on high-throughput TCR beta sequencing. The number of donors typed differed by locus, with roughly 629-640 for A, B, C, DRB1 and DQB1, over 500 for DQA1, 600 to 610 for DPA1, and roughly 450 for DPB1. An early release covering 550 to 700 HLA-typed donors comprised approximately 290 gigabases of sequencing data and roughly 85 million unique TCR sequences. Class I and class II HLA loci were covered by the typing at four-digit resolution. The later analysis used no new phenotypic data to find candidate immune exposures, relying instead on TCR beta sequences and their occurrence across donors. The study aimed to test whether signatures of past pathogen exposure could be identified by cataloging public T cell receptors. Several DR-DQ haplotypes were handled as single units for association and clustering because linkage in the cohort was strong. To study patterns of TCR occurrence, a later analysis re-analyzed previously published TCR beta repertoires from around 700 donors and added high-resolution HLA genotyping. In addition to the first cohort of roughly 700 subjects, a separate validation cohort of 120 different subjects was used. The study combined high-throughput TCR immunosequencing, statistical association of individual TCRs with disease status, and machine learning to predict cytomegalovirus infection status. All discovery cohort repertoires had been generated on a single sequencing platform. On average, roughly 250,000 unique TCR beta nucleotide sequences were sequenced per donor among 300 to 500 genotyped donors of the cohort, with roughly 18% of those sequences being non-productive. A later genetic analysis took genome-wide SNP genotypes for about three fifths of the roughly 670 donors and used that subset as a discovery cohort. Donor age, sex, ethnicity and CMV serostatus were collected together with the repertoire data.

On this clone itself: No cognate antigen has been identified for it. Base qualities are missing; no much larger clone stands one base away.

The protocol used for the library was the immunoSEQ multiplex PCR assay. For the multiplex PCR, a mixture combining 60 forward primers for TCR Vbeta segments and 13 reverse primers for TCR Jbeta segments was used. The CDR3 region of rearranged TCR beta genes was amplified from genomic DNA with a multiplex PCR assay. On the Illumina HiSeq System, the amplified TCR beta libraries were sequenced as 87-base-pair reads. In the authors' own workflow: Across the 500 to 700 repertoires, a later analysis counted roughly 84 million unique TCR beta chains, about 10 million of which were shared by at least two donors. Raw reads were error-corrected and collapsed into unique sequences by a nearest-neighbor algorithm in which closely related sequences were merged to remove PCR and sequencing errors. V, D and J gene segments were assigned by aligning CDR3 sequences to IMGT reference sequences. For a sequence to be retained, a match of at least six nucleotides to both a V gene segment and a J gene segment was required. A rearrangement was called productive if the CDR3 had no stop codons and remained in frame with V and J, and every other rearrangement was called non-productive. Following IMGT convention, CDR3 was defined as the stretch from the second conserved V-encoded cysteine up to the conserved J-encoded phenylalanine. In an earlier analysis of 500 to 650 of the donors, sequences lacking an unambiguous match to a single V gene segment were excluded. An earlier analysis of some 610 of the donors called V segments functional above 56.7% productive rearrangements and segregating when the between-donor standard deviation exceeded 5%. A statistical classification framework was developed to diagnose cytomegalovirus status using the catalog of TCR beta chain sequences. In a later analysis, TCR nucleotide sequences were compared against IMGT/GENE-DB human TR gene sequences so that V and J genes could be assigned. A later analysis assigned CDR3 sequences and most-parsimonious VDJ recombination scenarios with the TCRdist pipeline. In a later analysis, every TCR beta chain was defined by the combination of its CDR3 amino acid sequence and its V-gene family, and reads without a unique V-gene family were dropped. A later analysis removed 592 highly shared, low-generation-probability nucleotide sequences to deal with suspected cross-contamination and a sequencing artifact. A later analysis calculated a clonal expansion index for each public chain from normalized within-repertoire ranks of inferred template counts. Generation probabilities in a later analysis came from a VDJ recombination model fitted to out-of-frame rearrangements, and those results were checked against IGoR. Hypergeometric tests were used in a later analysis to score TCR-TCR, TCR-HLA and TCR-CMV co-occurrence, with a repertoire-size bias correction applied to the TCR pairs. A later analysis estimated false discovery rates by permuting HLA or CMV assignments 20 times. In a later analysis, co-occurring TCRs were grouped using DBSCAN, and TCRdist sequence similarity was added for clustering within HLA-allele-positive subsets. Co-occurrence clustering excluded repertoires with fewer than 30,000 or more than 120,000 public chains, plus five with anomalous nucleotide sharing. TCRdb provides this immuneACCESS table in a form limited to in-frame rearrangements. Some clones are lacking; in checked studies, under half of them reflect an unresolved V gene, and why the rest are absent is not known. V and J calls and clone size are those listed in that table; D and trimming were worked out from the DNA. The sample data list about 100,000 clones, and roughly 75% of these were observed just once. 0.6% to 0.95% of the sample lies in the top ten.

The CDR3 holds 15 amino acids from the cysteine to the phenylalanine. Only the CDR3 DNA is retained, 45 bases long and in frame from the first base. V was cut back by 1 base and J by 5 bases, leaving a gap of 15 bases between them. CDR1 SGHRS and CDR2 YFSETQ were looked up in the germline V gene. In total, approximately 700 healthy bone marrow donors made up the cohort. At the time of sampling, every cohort member was nominally healthy, though immune exposures that went unrecorded were likely present. The donor was CMV seronegative and was included in the group of 352 seronegative cohort members. A peripheral blood sample was collected from each donor, and TCR beta sequencing was performed on peripheral blood mononuclear cells. The Qiagen DNeasy Blood Extraction Kit was used to extract genomic DNA from the blood cell samples. General findings and caveats noted by the study authors: A further reported finding was that TCR beta sequences accurately predicted the HLA-A and HLA-B alleles for most subjects in the first cohort. Three of the identified cytomegalovirus-associated TCR beta chains were confirmed in vitro to be specific for cytomegalovirus antigens. The study gave a list of about 170 TCR beta chains associated with cytomegalovirus. Because some donors lacked HLA typing at each locus, the association tests relied only on the typed subset. A later analysis found that TCR association rates varied across HLA loci, with DRB1 alleles showing the most associated TCRs and HLA-C alleles the fewest. In this cohort, only TCR beta chains were sequenced, and detectable features were limited by the absence of alpha or paired-chain data. A later genetic analysis reported fewer N-insertions in productive TCRs among donors in an Asian-associated ancestry cluster than the roughly 620-donor mean. In an earlier analysis of over 550 of the donors, most TCR beta V segments were observed in productive rearrangements about 87% or about 30% of the time, broadly matching IMGT annotations. Compared with equally common non-associated chains, HLA-associated TCR beta chains in a later analysis were more clonally expanded and had lower generation probabilities. A later analysis reported that several top co-occurrence clusters appeared linked to parvovirus B19, influenza, CMV and Epstein-Barr virus. A group of highly shared sequence variants was considered likely to be a technical artifact of the sequencing pipeline. While some public TCRs were present in many individuals, most TCR sequences turned up only very rarely across donors. Most CMV-associated TCR beta chains appeared to be HLA-restricted in a later analysis, and the HLA associations seemed to be driven largely by CMV exposure. The 87-base-pair reads could not distinguish some IMGT-functional V segments, including TRBV6-2 and TRBV6-3, so those segments were excluded. A later genetic analysis associated a missense DCLRE1C variant with V-gene and J-gene trimming of TCR beta chains, and an independent cohort replicated the association. For the cohort, immune exposure information was limited to CMV serostatus. A later analysis associated 16,951 TCR beta sequences with specific HLA alleles at a false discovery rate of 0.05. According to the authors, the approach could potentially be generalized to other disease states and immunological phenotypes. Correlated functional status among segregating V segments might reflect linkage disequilibrium, but an unknown experimental factor could not be ruled out. Roughly uniform sequencing depth across donors was assumed in presence/absence analyses, although this assumption may not hold. Because counts were too low, seventeen rarely observed V segments, including chromosome 9 orphons, were left out of the earlier analysis of 587 of the donors. In both the original and validation cohorts, the classifier was reported to diagnose cytomegalovirus status with high specificity and sensitivity. Strong co-occurrence of HLA alleles, especially DR and DQ, made assigning TCR associations to individual alleles difficult.

This sequence uses TRBV5-1 and TRBJ1-1; TRBD1 is perhaps the D gene, given 6 matching bases. The receptor comes from a woman aged 60-75 years in good health and CMV-seronegative. The source material was PBMCs. Here the CDR3 is given as CASSLSGKRGTEAFF. The DNA sequence follows: TGCGCCAGCAGCTTGTCCGGGAAAAGGGGGACTGAAGCTTTCTTT.